The 7 T cell receptor beta chains presented below share a single source sample, sequenced in a study of blood T cell repertoires in COVID-19. Assay used: immunoSEQ multiplex PCR; TCRdb lists only in-frame clones, some missing. The sample includes about 91,000 clones, 76% seen only once; the top ten take approximately 6.8%. Source material: peripheral blood. The receptors come from a man aged 70 or older with acute or convalescent COVID-19.

The CDR3 loop is CASSEQGFYGYTF. The CDR3 nucleotides are TGTGCCAGCAGTGAACAGGGGTTCTATGGCTACACCTTC. The V and J genes are TRBV6-1 and TRBJ1-2, with a possible D match to TRBD1 (6 bases). Between the trimmed V and J ends, which lost 2 bases and 4 bases, there was a span of 8 bases. Germline loops: CDR1 MNHNS, CDR2 SASEGT. The CDR3 runs to 13 residues.

This chain uses TRBV12-3 or TRBV12-4 with TRBJ2-7; D might be TRBD2 (5 bases). The V end lost 5 bases, the J end lost 5 bases, and 13 bases lay between the germline ends. The CDR3 length is 13 residues. The CDR3 nucleotides are TGTGCCAGCAGTCTGAACTTTAGCGACGAGCAGTACTTC. As protein: CASSLNFSDEQYF.

The chain combines TRBV5-1 with TRBJ2-2; weak D call: TRBD1 (5 bases). The CDR3 loop spans 14 amino acids. V lost 5 bases to trimming and J lost 1 base, with 9 bases between them. In germline, CDR1 is SGHRS, CDR2 YFSETQ. CDR3 DNA sequence: TGCGCCAGCAGTTCAGGGTTGAACACCGGGGAGCTGTTTTTT. It codes for CASSSGLNTGELFF.

Worth noting for this clone: A much larger clone lies one base from this, so it may be a read error. This CDR3 is CASSTDRNYGYTF. Written as DNA, the CDR3 is TGTGCCAGCAGCACCGACAGGAACTATGGCTACACCTTC. The chain is built from TRBV5-4 and TRBJ1-2; TRBD1 is a possible D gene (6 bases). CDR1 SGHNT and CDR2 YYREEE come from the germline V gene (reference sequence). V was shortened by 4 bases and J by 2 bases, with 9 bases between the two germline ends. This CDR3 region has 13 residues.

The V and J genes are TRBV19 and TRBJ1-1, with 7 bases aligning to TRBD1. CDR1 is LNHDA, CDR2 SQIVND, per germline (reference sequence). V was clipped by 5 bases and J by 4 bases; unmatched bases: 10. CDR3 size: 15 residues. CDR3 nucleotide sequence: TGTGCCAGTAGTCTCCTGACAGGGAAGGGCACTGAAGCTTTCTTT. Translating it yields CASSLLTGKGTEAFF.

The V and J genes are TRBV4-2 and TRBJ2-2; 7 bases are a match to TRBD2. The length of the CDR3 is 18 residues. The V gene end was trimmed by 0 bases and the J gene end by 4 bases; junction bases not matched to a gene: 11. Germline CDR1 and CDR2: LGHNA and YNFKEQ. CDR3 DNA: TGTGCCAGCAGCCAAGAGATGCGGGGGTCCCTGGGCACCGGGGAGCTGTTTTTT. Amino acid sequence: CASSQEMRGSLGTGELFF.

The count of this clone is one. The genes are TRBV18 and TRBJ1-1, with 8 bases that match TRBD1. The V gene's germline CDR1 is KGHSH and CDR2 LQKENI. CDR3 size: 17 residues. Trimming removed 3 bases from V and 3 bases from J; junction bases left unmatched: 12. The CDR3 sequence: CASSPVSIAGGYTEAFF. DNA of the CDR3: TGTGCCAGCTCACCTGTAAGTATTGCAGGGGGCTACACTGAAGCTTTCTTT.